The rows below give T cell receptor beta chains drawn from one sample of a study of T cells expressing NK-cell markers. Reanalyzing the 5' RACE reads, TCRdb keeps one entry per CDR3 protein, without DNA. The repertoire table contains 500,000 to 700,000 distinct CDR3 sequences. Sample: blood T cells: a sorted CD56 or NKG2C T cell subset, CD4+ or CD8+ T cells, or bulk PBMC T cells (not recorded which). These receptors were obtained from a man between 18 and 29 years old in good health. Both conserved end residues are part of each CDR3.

CDR3aa: CASRGALGNTIYF
v_gene: TRBV12-3/TRBV12-4
len: 13
j_gene: TRBJ1-3

CDR3aa: CASRRQGHSGNTIYF
v_gene: TRBV12-3/TRBV12-4
len: 15
j_gene: TRBJ1-3

CDR3aa: CASRGVGRFQFF
v_gene: TRBV6-1
len: 12
j_gene: TRBJ2-1

CDR3aa: CASRVAGMDQPQHF
v_gene: TRBV12-3/TRBV12-4
len: 14
j_gene: TRBJ1-5

CDR3aa: CASSFGQMHNEQFF
v_gene: TRBV7-6
len: 14
j_gene: TRBJ2-1

CDR3aa: CASRGGGGGPYNEQFF
v_gene: TRBV6-1
len: 16
j_gene: TRBJ2-1

CDR3aa: CASSPSEIFGNTIYF
v_gene: TRBV6-1
len: 15
j_gene: TRBJ1-3

CDR3aa: CASSKTGGSTEAFF
v_gene: TRBV7-9
len: 14
j_gene: TRBJ1-1

CDR3aa: CASSSSGATDTQYF
v_gene: TRBV10-1
len: 14
j_gene: TRBJ2-3

CDR3aa: CASSFAANTGELFF
v_gene: TRBV6-5
len: 14
j_gene: TRBJ2-2

CDR3aa: CASSPTPGQVKNYEQYF
v_gene: TRBV18
len: 17
j_gene: TRBJ2-7

CDR3aa: CASSQGGGRATDTQYF
v_gene: TRBV4-2
len: 16
j_gene: TRBJ2-3

CDR3aa: CASSQVPGDEQYF
v_gene: TRBV3-1
len: 13
j_gene: TRBJ2-7

CDR3aa: CASSLALFRDRGGRTEAFF
v_gene: TRBV11-1
len: 19
j_gene: TRBJ1-1

CDR3aa: CASSPPQGTTEAFF
v_gene: TRBV28
len: 14
j_gene: TRBJ1-1

CDR3aa: CASRPGQGHNSPLHF
v_gene: TRBV6-1
len: 15
j_gene: TRBJ1-6

CDR3aa: CASRKRGGHDSSYNSPLHF
v_gene: TRBV21-1
len: 19
j_gene: TRBJ1-6

CDR3aa: CASSSATGVDNYEQYF
v_gene: TRBV7-6
len: 16
j_gene: TRBJ2-7

CDR3aa: CASSNRMEGGEETQYF
v_gene: TRBV7-9
len: 16
j_gene: TRBJ2-5

CDR3aa: CASSLQESRSSGANVLTF
v_gene: TRBV11-2
len: 18
j_gene: TRBJ2-6

CDR3aa: CASSLDPIGTGELFF
v_gene: TRBV5-1
len: 15
j_gene: TRBJ2-2

CDR3aa: CASRITSRGPYNEQFF
v_gene: TRBV12-3/TRBV12-4
len: 16
j_gene: TRBJ2-1

CDR3aa: CASSPTTGVNTEAFF
v_gene: TRBV12-3/TRBV12-4
len: 15
j_gene: TRBJ1-1

CDR3aa: CASSPRQGTNYGYTF
v_gene: TRBV5-1
len: 15
j_gene: TRBJ1-2

CDR3aa: CASSPPGTRVREQFF
v_gene: TRBV4-2
len: 15
j_gene: TRBJ2-1

CDR3aa: CASRSTAGGRGTQYF
v_gene: TRBV12-3/TRBV12-4
len: 15
j_gene: TRBJ2-3

CDR3aa: CASSHNGGNEQFF
v_gene: TRBV4-1
len: 13
j_gene: TRBJ2-1

CDR3aa: CASSEWGRAGDEQYF
v_gene: TRBV25-1
len: 15
j_gene: TRBJ2-7